What follows are 27 T cell receptor beta chains derived from one specimen sequenced in a study of T cells in Graves' hyperthyroidism and ophthalmopathy. There were TCR beta CDR3 regions amplified from RNA transcripts. HTBI primers were employed in a first-round RT-PCR of the TCR CDR3. TCRdb reprocessed the multiplex PCR reads with MiXCR, giving one entry per CDR3 protein. The sample yields 300,000 to 450,000 distinct CDR3 sequences, about 14% seen once. Sequenced material: blood. The receptors here all came from a woman aged 55-69 years with Graves' hyperthyroidism.

The chain combines TRBV10-3 with TRBJ1-3, with D unresolved. Per germline, CDR1 ENHRY and CDR2 SYGVKD. Trimming cost V 6 bases and J 6 bases, with 12 bases left between them. CDR3 size: 13 residues. The CDR3 region is CAIRMDRENTIYF. CDR3 bases: TGTGCCATCAGAATGGATAGGGAAAACACCATATATTTT.

The chain employs TRBV5-4 and TRBJ2-5; 7 nucleotides line up with TRBD2. The junction had 5 bases not matched to a gene; V was cut back by 3 bases and J by 3 bases. This CDR3 has 14 amino acids. CDR1 is SGHNT and CDR2 is YYREEE in the germline V gene (reference sequence). DNA for the CDR3: TGTGCCAGCAGCTCCGGGACTAATAAAGAGACCCAGTACTTC. Protein sequence: CASSSGTNKETQYF.

The V gene is TRBV10-3, the J gene TRBJ1-2; 8 bases line up with TRBD1. Trimming took 7 bases from V and 6 from J; bases not matched to a gene: 4. Per germline, CDR1 ENHRY and CDR2 SYGVKD. The CDR3 consists of 12 residues. The CDR3: CAITGQGDGYTF. In nucleotides, the CDR3 is TGTGCCATCACCGGACAGGGAGATGGCTACACCTTC.

V gene TRBV19 combines with J gene TRBJ1-5; D not resolved. The length of the CDR3 is 14 residues. V gave up 7 bases and J gave up 2 bases, with 12 bases separating them. Looked up from germline, CDR1 is LNHDA and CDR2 is SQIVND (reference sequence). The CDR3 is CASKGNPGNQPQHF. DNA of the CDR3: TGTGCCAGTAAAGGGAATCCGGGCAATCAGCCCCAGCATTTT.

This clonotype was counted a few times. The V call is TRBV5-6, the J call TRBJ2-7; TRBD2 might be the D (5 bases). The CDR3 spans 13 residues. V dropped 0 bases and J dropped 5 bases, with 9 bases sitting between them. Germline V gene data show CDR1 as SGHDT and CDR2 as YYEEEE. The CDR3 nucleotides are TGTGCCAGCAGCTTGGGGACTCCTAACGAGCAGTACTTC. Its translation: CASSLGTPNEQYF.

V usage is TRBV2 and J usage is TRBJ2-5; tentative D call: TRBD1 (5 bases). V was pared by 5 bases and J by 5 bases, with 12 bases between. The CDR3 has 13 residues. The V gene's germline CDR1 is SNHLY and CDR2 FYNNEI. The DNA of the CDR3 is TGTGCCAGCAGTCTCACGGCAGGGGAGACCCAGTACTTC. Its translation is CASSLTAGETQYF.

The J gene is TRBJ1-1, the V gene TRBV19, with unresolved D. With 0 bases removed from V and 0 bases from J, the gap between germline ends came to 8 bases. The CDR3 extends over 15 amino acids. Germline lookup yields CDR1 LNHDA and CDR2 SQIVND (reference sequence). The CDR3 nucleotides are TGTGCCAGTAGTATAGATCCGGGCATGAACACTGAAGCTTTCTTT. Protein sequence: CASSIDPGMNTEAFF.

This clonotype came up a few times. Just one base apart from a much larger clone, this may be a read error. Because the CDR3 is missing its conserved closing phenylalanine or tryptophan, this is likely a read error. The V and J genes are TRBV11-3 and TRBJ2-1; D is perhaps TRBD1 or TRBD2 (5 bases each). Germline V gene lookup returns CDR1 SGHNT and CDR2 YENEEA. Trimming left V 1 base short and J 6 bases short, with 10 bases between. There are 14 residues in the CDR3. This CDR3 is CASSLVGVSNEQFS. CDR3 DNA sequence: TGTGCCAGCAGCTTAGTGGGGGTGTCCAATGAGCAGTTCTCC.

Here the CDR3 DNA reads TGTGCCAGTAGTATCAGTCGGACAGTCATGAACACTGAAGCTTTCTTT. This sequence encodes CASSISRTVMNTEAFF. V gene TRBV19 combines with J gene TRBJ1-1, with D possibly being TRBD1 (6 bases). The CDR3 consists of 16 residues. The V end lost 3 bases, the J end lost 0 bases, and 14 bases lay between the germline ends. Looked up from germline, CDR1 is LNHDA and CDR2 is SQIVND (reference sequence). Combining the CDR3 with reference TRBV19 and TRBJ1-1 gives the whole variable domain DGGITQSPKYLFRKEGQNVTLSCEQNLNHDAMYWYRQDPGQGLRLIYYSQIVNDFQKGDIAEGYSVSREKKESFPLTVTSAQKNPTAFYLCASSISRTVMNTEAFFGQGTRLTVV.

The V and J genes are TRBV27 and TRBJ2-2; TRBD2 aligns across 11 bases. This CDR3 is built from 16 residues. The trim removed 7 bases at V and 7 bases at J, leaving 11 bases unmatched. In germline, CDR1 is MNHEY, CDR2 SMNVEV (reference sequence). The CDR3 is CASNRGSGRAFGELFF. The CDR3 DNA follows: TGTGCCAGCAACCGTGGTAGCGGGAGGGCCTTCGGGGAGCTGTTTTTT.

V gene TRBV18 combines with J gene TRBJ2-3, with TRBD2 identical over 9 bases. The CDR3 is 16 amino acids. Germline-derived CDR1 and CDR2 are KGHSH and LQKENI. Unmatched junction bases numbered 9, after V lost 4 bases and J lost 4 bases. The CDR3 region has the DNA TGTGCCAGCTCACAACTTAGCGGGAGAGTCTCAGATACGCAGTATTTT. Protein sequence: CASSQLSGRVSDTQYF.

The sample holds one count of this clonotype. This may come from a read error, since a much larger clone is one base off. V and J are TRBV12-3 or TRBV12-4 and TRBJ1-2, with TRBD1 as a possible D gene (6 bases). CDR3 length: 11 amino acids. Trimming shortened V by 8 bases and J by 4 bases, and 8 bases separated the two germline ends. The CDR3 sequence is CASGQSYGYTF. The CDR3 bases are TGTGCCAGCGGACAGAGCTATGGCTACACCTTC.

The rearrangement uses TRBV5-1 and TRBJ2-3, with D perhaps being TRBD1 or TRBD2 (6 bases each). This CDR3 contains 15 residues. The V end lost 4 bases, the J end lost 4 bases, and 16 bases lay between the germline ends. In germline, CDR1 is SGHRS, CDR2 YFSETQ. CDR3 DNA: TGCGCCAGCAGCAGTCTTACAGGGAGGTCAGATACGCAGTATTTT. This sequence encodes CASSSLTGRSDTQYF.

This clonotype showed up many times. The V gene is TRBV3-1, the J gene TRBJ2-7, with D tentatively TRBD1 (5 bases). The CDR3 has 13 residues. V was pared by 0 bases and J by 6 bases, with 9 bases between. Germline CDR1 and CDR2: LGHDT and YNNKEL (reference sequence). The CDR3 protein is CASSQDFQGEQYF. CDR3 nucleotide sequence: TGTGCCAGCAGCCAAGATTTCCAGGGCGAGCAGTACTTC.

This clonotype has more than one count but fewer than ten. The rearrangement uses TRBV7-9 and TRBJ1-2; D unclear. Per germline, CDR1 SEHNR and CDR2 FQNEAQ (reference sequence). The CDR3 is 13 amino acids. The ends were cut back, 0 bases at V and 8 bases at J, with 10 bases in the middle. The CDR3 DNA reads TGTGCCAGCAGCTTAGCCGGGGAATTCGGCTACACCTTC. This translates into CASSLAGEFGYTF.

This clonotype was counted many times. The chain combines TRBV6-2 or TRBV6-3 with TRBJ1-1; D is undetermined. V was shortened by 0 bases and J by 0 bases, with 11 bases between the two germline ends. The CDR3 sequence is 16 residues long. Germline loops: CDR1 MNHEY, CDR2 SVGEGT. The CDR3 DNA sequence: TGTGCCAGCAGTTACTCGATCGGGAAATTGAACACTGAAGCTTTCTTT. Protein sequence: CASSYSIGKLNTEAFF.

The chain links TRBV5-1 to TRBJ1-4; D might be TRBD1 (5 bases). The CDR3 contains 16 residues. Germline-derived CDR1 and CDR2 are SGHRS and YFSETQ. Trimming shortened V by 0 bases and J by 2 bases, and 11 bases separated the two germline ends. CDR3 in amino acids: CASSLGDVTTNEKLFF. The DNA for the CDR3 is TGCGCCAGCAGCTTGGGGGACGTAACGACTAATGAAAAACTGTTTTTT.

This clonotype has ten or more counts. The chain uses TRBV20-1 and TRBJ1-1; D might be TRBD1 (5 bases). Germline V gene lookup returns CDR1 DFQATT and CDR2 SNEGSKA (reference sequence). This CDR3 is 12 amino acids long. Trimming pared 6 bases from V and 1 base from J, leaving 9 bases between. CDR3 sequence: CSARAPNTEAFF. As DNA, the CDR3 is TGCAGTGCCAGGGCCCCGAACACTGAAGCTTTCTTT.

At least ten counts were recorded for this clonotype. The rearrangement joins TRBV2 to TRBJ1-4; a possible D gene is TRBD1 (5 bases). This CDR3 contains 13 residues. Germline CDR1 and CDR2: SNHLY and FYNNEI. Trimming took off 6 bases at V and 10 bases at J, with 15 bases between the two ends. The CDR3 coding sequence is TGTGCCAGCAGGGGACTCATAATCCTAAAACTGTTTTTT. Protein sequence: CASRGLIILKLFF.

This clonotype has at least ten counts. This chain links TRBV27 with TRBJ2-1, with 12 bases that match TRBD2. Germline loops: CDR1 MNHEY, CDR2 SMNVEV (reference sequence). This CDR3 has 15 amino acids. The ends lost 3 bases at V and 6 bases at J; junction bases unmatched: 3. The CDR3 loop is CASSFGLAGTNEQFF. CDR3 nucleotide sequence: TGTGCCAGCAGTTTCGGACTAGCGGGGACCAATGAGCAGTTCTTC.

In this sample, this clonotype turned up a few times. The chain uses TRBV5-8 and TRBJ1-1, with D hard to call. The CDR3 covers 13 residues. V shed 6 bases and J shed 0 bases, with 9 bases lying between them. CDR1 and CDR2 from the germline V gene are SGHTS and YDEGEE. The CDR3 DNA reads TGTGCCAGCATGAGACAAGTGAACACTGAAGCTTTCTTT. As protein: CASMRQVNTEAFF.

In its sample, this clonotype was seen a few times. The chain carries TRBV24-1 and TRBJ2-2, with D possibly called TRBD1 or TRBD2 (6 bases each). Germline values: CDR1 KGHDR, CDR2 SFDVKD. The CDR3 runs to 15 residues. The V end was cut by 0 bases, the J end by 6 bases, with 10 bases between. CDR3: CATSDLQRGAGELFF. CDR3 DNA: TGTGCCACCAGTGATTTGCAGAGGGGGGCCGGGGAGCTGTTTTTT.

This clonotype was seen repeatedly, ten times or more. The rearrangement joins TRBV30 to TRBJ2-5; the match to TRBD2 covers 10 bases. V gave up 4 bases and J gave up 4 bases; unmatched junction bases: 3. The length of the CDR3 is 13 residues. Per germline, CDR1 GTSNPN and CDR2 SVGIG (reference sequence). The DNA of the CDR3 is TGTGCCTGGACCAGACTAGCGGGAGAGACCCAGTACTTC. Translated: CAWTRLAGETQYF.

In this sample, this clonotype turned up many times. The chain has TRBV27 and TRBJ2-1, with D unclear. From germline, CDR1 is MNHEY and CDR2 SMNVEV (reference sequence). There are 17 residues in the CDR3. With 5 bases removed from V and 4 bases from J, the gap between germline ends came to 21 bases. This chain's CDR3 is CASSPAPWTARYNEQFF. CDR3 coding DNA: TGTGCCAGCAGTCCTGCCCCGTGGACGGCCCGGTACAATGAGCAGTTCTTC.

The chain carries TRBV30 and TRBJ2-5; 9 nucleotides match TRBD1. Germline CDR1 is GTSNPN and CDR2 is SVGIG (reference sequence). The CDR3 is 14 residues long. Losses at the gene ends were 3 bases for V and 4 bases for J; bases not matched to a gene: 6. The CDR3 protein is CAWSRDRARETQYF. CDR3 nucleotides: TGTGCCTGGAGCCGGGACAGGGCTAGAGAGACCCAGTACTTC.

The V call is TRBV6-5, the J call TRBJ2-2; possibly TRBD2 for D (5 bases). Germline CDR1 MNHEY, CDR2 SVGAGI. The germline V and J ends were trimmed by 2 bases and 5 bases, with 9 bases remaining between them. The CDR3 loop spans 14 amino acids. In DNA form, the CDR3 reads TGTGCCAGCAGTTACGGGGAGTGGACCGGGGAGCTGTTTTTT. This encodes CASSYGEWTGELFF.

This clonotype was observed many times. The chain couples TRBV29-1 to TRBJ2-3, with 9 bases matching TRBD2. There are 14 residues in the CDR3. With 4 bases clipped from V and 5 bases from J, the junction kept 7 bases outside the gene matches. From germline, CDR1 is SQVTM and CDR2 ANQGSEA. The CDR3 nucleotides are TGCAGCGTTGTCGGCGGGAGGGCCGGAGATACGCAGTATTTT. This translates into CSVVGGRAGDTQYF.